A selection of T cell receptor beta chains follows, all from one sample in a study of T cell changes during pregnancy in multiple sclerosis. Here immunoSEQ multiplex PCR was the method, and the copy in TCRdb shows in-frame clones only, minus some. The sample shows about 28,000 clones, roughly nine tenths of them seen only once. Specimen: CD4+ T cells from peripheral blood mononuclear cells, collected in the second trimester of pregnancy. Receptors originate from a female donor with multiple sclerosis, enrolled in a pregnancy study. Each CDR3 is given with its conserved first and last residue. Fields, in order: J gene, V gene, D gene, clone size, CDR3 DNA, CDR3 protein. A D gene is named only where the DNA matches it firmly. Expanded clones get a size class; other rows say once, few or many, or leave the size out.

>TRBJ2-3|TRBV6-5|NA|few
TGTGCCAGCAGCGCTCCGGGGTACACAGATACGCAGTATTTT
CASSAPGYTDTQYF
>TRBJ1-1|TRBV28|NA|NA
TGTGCCAGCAGTTGGGCAGCCCGTGAAGCTTTCTTT
CASSWAAREAFF
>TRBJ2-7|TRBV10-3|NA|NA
TGTGCCATCAGCAGGACAGACTACGAGCAGTACTTC
CAISRTDYEQYF
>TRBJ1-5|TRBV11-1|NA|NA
TGTGCCAGCAGCTTGGCAGGGAATCAGCCCCAGCATTTT
CASSLAGNQPQHF
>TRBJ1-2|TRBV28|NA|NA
TGTGCCAGCCTCCGGCCCCCCCCCGGGTATGGCTACACCTTC
CASLRPPPGYGYTF
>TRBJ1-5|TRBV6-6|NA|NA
TGTGCCAGCGCTGGGCCGGATCAGCCCCAGCATTTT
CASAGPDQPQHF
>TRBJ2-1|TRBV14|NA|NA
TGTGCCAGCAGTCCCTCTCTATCCTACAATGAGCAGTTCTTC
CASSPSLSYNEQFF
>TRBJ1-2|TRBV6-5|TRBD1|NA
TGTGCCAGCAGTCTCCGACAGGGGGCTGAGTATGGCTACACCTTC
CASSLRQGAEYGYTF
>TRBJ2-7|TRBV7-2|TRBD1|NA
TGTGCCAGCAGTTACGACAGGGGGTACGAGCAGTACTTC
CASSYDRGYEQYF
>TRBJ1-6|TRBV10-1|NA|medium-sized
TGCGCCAGCAGTGAAGACCTAGAGTCACCCCTCCACTTT
CASSEDLESPLHF
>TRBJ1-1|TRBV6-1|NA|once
TGTGCCAGCAGTGAACAGGCCACTGAAGCTTTCTTT
CASSEQATEAFF
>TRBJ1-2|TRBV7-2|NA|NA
TGTGCCAGCAGCTCAAAGCGAGGGAACTATGGCTACACCTTC
CASSSKRGNYGYTF
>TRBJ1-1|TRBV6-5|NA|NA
TGTGCCAGCAGTTACGGGGGACAGAACACTGAAGCTTTCTTT
CASSYGGQNTEAFF
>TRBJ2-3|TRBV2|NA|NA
TGTGCCAGCAGTTTGGGGTTTAGCGCAGATACGCAGTATTTT
CASSLGFSADTQYF
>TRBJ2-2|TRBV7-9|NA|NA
TGTGCCAGCAGCTTACAGACAGCCACCGGGGAGCTGTTTTTT
CASSLQTATGELFF
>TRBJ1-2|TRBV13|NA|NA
TGTGCCAGCAGCTTTCGTCGCCAGAGGGGCTACACCTTC
CASSFRRQRGYTF
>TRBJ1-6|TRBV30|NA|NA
TGTGCCTGGAATTACCACGGTGGGGGCTCACCCCTCCACTTT
CAWNYHGGGSPLHF
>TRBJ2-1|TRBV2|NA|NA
TGTGCCAGCGCGTCTTGGGGCCTCAATGAGCAGTTCTTC
CASASWGLNEQFF
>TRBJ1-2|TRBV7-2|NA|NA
TGTGCCAGCAGCTTGATACCACAATCGGGTGGCTACACCTTC
CASSLIPQSGGYTF
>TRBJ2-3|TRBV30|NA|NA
TGTGCCTGGAGTGAGGCGGCTTCTAGCACAGATACGCAGTATTTT
CAWSEAASSTDTQYF
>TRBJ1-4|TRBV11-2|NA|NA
TGTGCCAGCAGCTCCGGGACGGGGAGGGGGGAAAAACTGTTTTTT
CASSSGTGRGEKLFF
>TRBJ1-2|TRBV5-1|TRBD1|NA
TGCGCCAGCAGCTTGGGGAGGACAGGGTCCCTAGGCTACACCTTC
CASSLGRTGSLGYTF
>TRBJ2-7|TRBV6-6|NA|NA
TGTGCCAGCAGTTACGGCAGGGTTTACGAGCAGTACTTC
CASSYGRVYEQYF
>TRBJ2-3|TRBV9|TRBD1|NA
TGTGCCAGCAGCTCGGGACAGAAAATAAGCACAGATACGCAGTATTTT
CASSSGQKISTDTQYF
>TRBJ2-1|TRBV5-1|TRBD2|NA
TGCGCCAGCGTCCCTAGCGGGGATATCTCCTACAATGAGCAGTTCTTC
CASVPSGDISYNEQFF
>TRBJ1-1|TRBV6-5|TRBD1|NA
TGTGCCAGCAGTTATTTGAGGACAGGGGGGGCTGAAGCTTTCTTT
CASSYLRTGGAEAFF
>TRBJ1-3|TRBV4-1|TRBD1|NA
TGCGCCAGCAGTTTCGGACAGGGGGCCTCTGGAAACACCATATATTTT
CASSFGQGASGNTIYF
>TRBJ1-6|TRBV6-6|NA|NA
TGTGCCAGCACTTTGGGAGATTATTCACCCCTCCACTTT
CASTLGDYSPLHF
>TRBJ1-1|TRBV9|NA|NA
TGTGCCAGCAGCCTTCTGACAGTTAACACTGAAGCTTTCTTT
CASSLLTVNTEAFF
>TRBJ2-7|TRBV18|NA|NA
TGTGCCAGCTCACCTGGGCTAGCCAACTCCTACGAGCAGTACTTC
CASSPGLANSYEQYF
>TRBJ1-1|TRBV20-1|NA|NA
TGCAGTGCTAGTTCGCCTTGGGAGGCTTTCTTT
CSASSPWEAFF
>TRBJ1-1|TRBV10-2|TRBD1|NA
TGCGCCAGCAGCCTGGGACAGGACACTGAAGCTTTCTTT
CASSLGQDTEAFF
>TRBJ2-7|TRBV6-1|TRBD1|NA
TGTGCCAGCAGTGAATGGGACAGGGAATACTACGAGCAGTACTTC
CASSEWDREYYEQYF
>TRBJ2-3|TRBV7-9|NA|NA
TGTGCCAGCAGCCGCCTGGAGCGCACAGATACGCAGTATTTT
CASSRLERTDTQYF
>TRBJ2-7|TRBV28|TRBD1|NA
TGTGCCAGCAGTTTTCGCCTAAGGGGGCCCCGATGGAACGAGCAGTACTTC
CASSFRLRGPRWNEQYF
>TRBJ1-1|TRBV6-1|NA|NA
TGTGCCAGCAGTGAGACAGGGAACACTGAAGCTTTCTTT
CASSETGNTEAFF
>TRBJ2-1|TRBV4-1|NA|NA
TGCGCCAGCAGCGCCCGGGTTCGACTAGAGCGCGTCAATGAGCAGTTCTTC
CASSARVRLERVNEQFF
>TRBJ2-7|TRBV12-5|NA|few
TGTGCTAGTGGTTACAGGGCGACATCGTCCTACGAGCAGTACTTC
CASGYRATSSYEQYF
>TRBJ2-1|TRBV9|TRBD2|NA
TGTGCCAGCAGCAGACTAGCGGGGGGGCGGAATGAGCAGTTCTTC
CASSRLAGGRNEQFF
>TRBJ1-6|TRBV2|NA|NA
TGTGCCAGCAGTGACAGGATTGGAAATAATTCACCCCTCCACTTT
CASSDRIGNNSPLHF
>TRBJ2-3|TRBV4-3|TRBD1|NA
TGCGCCAGCAGCCGACAGGGGTATAGTGGTGCGCAGTATTTT
CASSRQGYSGAQYF